This T cell receptor beta chain was recorded in a study of cytomegalovirus exposure and HLA in healthy donors (dated 2017 in TCRdb). For the wider study: An earlier analysis of roughly 500 of the donors reported more than 250 Gb of sequence data and 117 million unique TCR beta sequences from some 180 million T cells. An early release covering 550 to 650 HLA-typed donors comprised 250 to 350 gigabases of sequencing data and 85 million or so unique TCR sequences. Of the 300 to 500 genotyped donors, 70% to 90% were placed in the genetic ancestry cluster associated with self-reported Caucasian donors. The study was designed to test whether signatures of past pathogen exposure could be identified by cataloging public T cell receptors. Using immunosequencing, the study profiled T cell repertoires from 666 subjects and related those repertoires to cytomegalovirus serostatus. Along with the approximately 600-subject first cohort, a separate validation cohort of around 120 different subjects was used. To predict cytomegalovirus infection status, the study brought together high-throughput TCR immunosequencing, statistical association of individual TCRs with disease status, and machine learning. In a later analysis, previously published TCR beta repertoires from about 640 donors were re-analyzed and high-resolution HLA genotyping was added so that TCR occurrence patterns could be studied. Rather than drawing on any new phenotypic data, the later analysis identified candidate immune exposures from TCR beta sequences and the way those sequences occurred across donors. An earlier analysis of approximately 630 of the donors applied high-throughput TCR beta sequencing to assess whether each TCR beta V gene segment acted as functional or pseudogenic. Donor age, sex, ethnicity and CMV serostatus were compiled together with the repertoire data. In a later genetic analysis, genome-wide SNP genotypes for about three fifths of the roughly 670 donors were used, and that subset was treated as a discovery cohort. Every repertoire in the discovery cohort had been generated on one and the same sequencing platform. Both class I and class II loci were covered by HLA typing, at four-digit resolution. The number of donors typed differed by locus, with about 620-630 for A, B, C, DRB1 and DQB1, 522 for DQA1, some 570 for DPA1, and under 490 for DPB1. Roughly 5 DR-DQ haplotypes were handled as single units for association and clustering, since linkage in the cohort was strong. Among roughly 400 genotyped donors of the cohort, an average of around 250,000 unique TCR beta nucleotide sequences was sequenced per donor, of which about 18% were non-productive. The full study reports these points: Some IMGT-functional V segments, including TRBV6-2 and TRBV6-3, could not be told apart with the 87-base-pair reads, so those segments were excluded. A further reported finding was that TCR beta sequences accurately predicted the HLA-A and HLA-B alleles for most subjects in the first cohort. Three of the identified cytomegalovirus-associated TCR beta chains were confirmed in vitro to be specific for cytomegalovirus antigens. The classifier was reported to diagnose cytomegalovirus status with high specificity and sensitivity in both the original and validation cohorts. When HLA alleles, especially DR and DQ, strongly co-occurred, TCR associations were difficult to assign to individual alleles. The earlier analysis of 587 of the donors excluded fewer than 20 rarely observed V segments, including chromosome 9 orphons, because counts were too low. Most CMV-associated TCR beta chains appeared to be HLA-restricted in a later analysis, and the HLA associations seemed to be driven largely by CMV exposure. In a later analysis, HLA-associated TCR beta chains were found to be more clonally expanded and to have lower generation probabilities than equally common non-associated chains. The only immune exposure information available for the cohort was CMV serostatus. In an earlier analysis of some 500 of the donors, most TCR beta V segments were observed in productive rearrangements about 90% or about 30% of the time, broadly matching IMGT annotations. While some public TCRs were present in many individuals, most TCR sequences turned up only very rarely across donors. A later analysis found that TCR association rates varied across HLA loci, with DRB1 alleles showing the most associated TCRs and HLA-C alleles the fewest. A later analysis associated 16,951 TCR beta sequences with specific HLA alleles at a false discovery rate of 0.05. Because some donors lacked HLA typing at each locus, the association tests relied only on the typed subset. Presence/absence analyses assumed roughly uniform sequencing depth across donors, an assumption that may not hold. This cohort had only TCR beta chains sequenced, and the lack of alpha or paired-chain data limited which features could be detected. A cluster of highly shared sequence variants was judged likely to be a technical artifact of the sequencing pipeline. Correlated functional status among segregating V segments might reflect linkage disequilibrium, but an unknown experimental factor could not be ruled out. In the study, about 150 TCR beta chains were listed as associated with cytomegalovirus. An association between a missense DCLRE1C variant and V-gene and J-gene trimming of TCR beta chains was found in a later genetic analysis and replicated in an independent cohort. According to a later analysis, parvovirus B19, influenza, CMV and Epstein-Barr virus appeared linked to several top co-occurrence clusters. In a later genetic analysis, fewer N-insertions in productive TCRs were reported among donors in an Asian-associated ancestry cluster than the approximately 710-donor mean. According to the authors, the approach could potentially be generalized to other disease states and immunological phenotypes.

The table lists this clone with a count of one. No cognate antigen has been identified for it. No much larger clone is present one base from it, and per-base qualities are unavailable. The method was the immunoSEQ multiplex PCR assay. A mixture of 60 forward primers for TCR Vbeta segments and 13 reverse primers for TCR Jbeta segments was used in the multiplex PCR. A multiplex PCR assay on genomic DNA amplified the CDR3 region of rearranged TCR beta genes. Amplified TCR beta libraries were sequenced as 87-base-pair reads on the Illumina HiSeq System. Per the source publication's procedure: Across the roughly 670 repertoires, a later analysis counted approximately 75 million unique TCR beta chains, 9.5 million to 12 million of which were shared by at least two donors. To remove PCR and sequencing errors, raw reads were error-corrected and collapsed into unique sequences using a nearest-neighbor algorithm that merged closely related sequences. Alignment of CDR3 sequences to IMGT reference sequences was used to assign V, D and J gene segments. Each retained sequence needed at least a six-nucleotide match to both a V gene segment and a J gene segment. A rearrangement was called productive if the CDR3 had no stop codons and remained in frame with V and J, and every other rearrangement was called non-productive. CDR3 was defined according to IMGT convention as the region running from the second conserved V-encoded cysteine to the conserved J-encoded phenylalanine. The earlier analysis of about 610 of the donors excluded sequences that lacked an unambiguous match to a single V gene segment. An earlier analysis of roughly 590 of the donors called V segments functional above 56.7% productive rearrangements and segregating when the between-donor standard deviation exceeded 5%. A statistical classification framework was developed to diagnose cytomegalovirus status using the catalog of TCR beta chain sequences. In a later analysis, TCR nucleotide sequences were compared against IMGT/GENE-DB human TR gene sequences so that V and J genes could be assigned. In a later analysis, CDR3 sequences and most-parsimonious VDJ recombination scenarios were assigned using the TCRdist pipeline. In a later analysis, each TCR beta chain was defined by its CDR3 amino acid sequence together with its V-gene family, and reads without a unique V-gene family were excluded. As a way to deal with suspected cross-contamination and a sequencing artifact, a later analysis dropped hundreds of nucleotide sequences that were highly shared and had low generation probability. For each public chain, a later analysis derived a clonal expansion index from normalized ranks of inferred template counts within each repertoire. Generation probabilities in a later analysis came from a VDJ recombination model fitted to out-of-frame rearrangements, and those results were checked against IGoR. Hypergeometric tests were used in a later analysis to score TCR-TCR, TCR-HLA and TCR-CMV co-occurrence, with a repertoire-size bias correction applied to the TCR pairs. A later analysis estimated false discovery rates by permuting HLA or CMV assignments 20 times. In a later analysis, co-occurring TCRs were grouped using DBSCAN, and TCRdist sequence similarity was added for clustering within HLA-allele-positive subsets. For co-occurrence clustering, repertoires with fewer than 30,000 or more than 120,000 public chains were excluded, along with about five repertoires with anomalous nucleotide sharing. TCRdb took this table from immuneACCESS and kept in-frame rearrangements with V and J called. Such tables lack part of the clones; where checked against another copy, unresolved V genes explain under half of the gap, and the rest is unexplained. V, J and clone size were drawn from that table, and D and trimming were deduced from the DNA. The sample profile shows 200,000 to 250,000 clones; just under 85% of them were found once. Roughly 0.58% of the sample goes to the ten largest clones.

The cohort consisted of fewer than 700 healthy bone marrow donors. At the time of sampling, all cohort members were nominally healthy, though unrecorded immune exposures were likely present. The donor tested CMV seronegative, placing the donor among the roughly 340 seronegative members of the cohort. A peripheral blood sample was provided by each donor, and peripheral blood mononuclear cells were used for TCR beta sequencing. Genomic DNA extraction from the blood cell samples was performed with the Qiagen DNeasy Blood Extraction Kit. V and J lose 5 bases and 3 bases, and a span of 8 bases separates them. CDR3 length: 13 amino acids, cysteine to phenylalanine. The DNA shown is the 39-base CDR3, in frame from base 1. The germline V gene (reference sequence) gives CDR1 as LNHDA and CDR2 as SQIVND.

Sequenced material: PBMCs. This TCR came from a middle-aged woman in good health and CMV-seronegative. The sequence links TRBV19 to TRBJ2-4; TRBD1 is a possible D gene, resting on 5 matching bases. The nucleotides read TGTGCCAGTAGTGGGGCAGACAAAAACATTCAGTACTTC. This gives the protein CASSGADKNIQYF.